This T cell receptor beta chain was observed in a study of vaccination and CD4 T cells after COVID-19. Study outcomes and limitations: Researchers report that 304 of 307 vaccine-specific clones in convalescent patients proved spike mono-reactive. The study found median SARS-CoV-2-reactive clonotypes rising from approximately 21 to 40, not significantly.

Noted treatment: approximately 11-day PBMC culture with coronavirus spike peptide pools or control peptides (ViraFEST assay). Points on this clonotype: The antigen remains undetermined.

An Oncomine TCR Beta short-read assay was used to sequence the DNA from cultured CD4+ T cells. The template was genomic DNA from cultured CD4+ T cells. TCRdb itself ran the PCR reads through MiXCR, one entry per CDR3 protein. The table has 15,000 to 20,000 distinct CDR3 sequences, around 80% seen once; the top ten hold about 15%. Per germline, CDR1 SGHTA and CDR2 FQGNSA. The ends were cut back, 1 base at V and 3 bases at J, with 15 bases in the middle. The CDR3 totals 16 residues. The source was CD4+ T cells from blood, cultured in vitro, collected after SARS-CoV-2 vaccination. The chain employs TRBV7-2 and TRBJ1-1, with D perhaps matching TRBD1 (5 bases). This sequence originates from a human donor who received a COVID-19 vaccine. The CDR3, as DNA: TGTGCCAGCAGCTTAGTCGATGCAGGGCAGGACACTGAAGCTTTCTTT. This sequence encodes CASSLVDAGQDTEAFF. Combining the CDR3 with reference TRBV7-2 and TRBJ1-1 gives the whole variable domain GAGVSQSPSNKVTEKGKDVELRCDPISGHTALYWYRQSLGQGLEFLIYFQGNSAPDKSGLPSDRFSAERTGGSVSTLTIQRTQQEDSAVYLCASSLVDAGQDTEAFFGQGTRLTVV.